This T cell receptor beta chain was observed in a study of cytomegalovirus exposure and HLA in healthy donors. Unrecorded immune exposure was likely among donors, who were nominally healthy when sampled. The PCR was carried out with 60 Vbeta primers and 13 Jbeta primers. The table came from immunoSEQ multiplex PCR; TCRdb's copy has only in-frame clones and leaves some out. The table lists more than 150,000 clones, over 70% of them singletons. This CDR3 spans 14 amino acids. CDR1 and CDR2 from the germline V gene are SGHTA and FQGNSA. J gave up 6 bases and V 5 bases, and 6 bases lay outside the gene matches.

Sequences were obtained from PBMCs. This chain joins TRBV7-2 and TRBJ2-1; TRBD2 agrees at 8 bases. This TCR was sampled from a woman in her thirties or forties in good health and CMV-seropositive. CDR3 nucleotides: TGTGCCAGCAGCCAGGGACTAGTTCCCAATGAGCAGTTCTTC. This sequence encodes CASSQGLVPNEQFF.